The 21 T cell receptor beta chains below were found in one sample sequenced in a study of cytomegalovirus exposure and HLA in healthy donors. Sequencing used immunoSEQ multiplex PCR; TCRdb keeps in-frame clones, though not all of them. The profile covers about 120,000 clones, with roughly 88% appearing a single time and around 5% taken by the ten largest. Input material: PBMCs. Source of these receptors: a man aged 18 to 30 in good health and CMV-seronegative.

This chain links TRBV5-1 with TRBJ1-1; 7 bases line up with TRBD1. The junction had 5 bases not matched to a gene; V was cut back by 0 bases and J by 3 bases. Germline CDR1 SGHRS, CDR2 YFSETQ. This CDR3 contains 15 residues. As DNA, the CDR3 is TGCGCCAGCAGCTTGGAAACAGGGGCCTACACTGAAGCTTTCTTT. As protein: CASSLETGAYTEAFF. The complete variable domain, with remaining parts taken from reference TRBV5-1 and TRBJ1-1, reads KAGVTQTPRYLIKTRGQQVTLSCSPISGHRSVSWYQQTPGQGLQFLFEYFSETQRNKGNFPGRFSGRQFSNSRSEMNVSTLELGDSALYLCASSLETGAYTEAFFGQGTRLTVV.

The chain recombines TRBV5-4 with TRBJ1-2; TRBD1 matches 8 bases. V dropped 3 bases and J dropped 7; count of bases not matched to a gene: 5. Germline V gene data show CDR1 as SGHNT and CDR2 as YYREEE (reference sequence). This CDR3 comprises 13 residues. As DNA, the CDR3 is TGTGCCAGCAGCTCTGACAGGGGAGGTGGCTACACCTTC. Its protein product is CASSSDRGGGYTF.

The chain carries TRBV7-9 and TRBJ1-2, with 7 nucleotides matching TRBD1. CDR3 length: 16 amino acids. The J segment lost 0 bases and the V segment lost 4 bases, leaving 8 bases of the junction unmatched. The germline CDR1 and CDR2 sequences are SEHNR and FQNEAQ (reference sequence). This chain's CDR3 is CASSSPSTGTNYGYTF. The CDR3 bases are TGTGCCAGCAGCTCACCCTCGACAGGGACTAACTATGGCTACACCTTC.

This clone came up once. V and J are TRBV7-9 and TRBJ1-2; 9 bases line up with TRBD1. From germline, CDR1 is SEHNR and CDR2 FQNEAQ (reference sequence). The CDR3 consists of 14 residues. Trimming at V came to 5 bases and at J to 7 bases, leaving 8 bases not matched to a gene. Written as DNA, the CDR3 is TGTGCCAGCAGCCCCCCGGGACAGGGCGGTGGCTACACCTTC. Amino acid sequence: CASSPPGQGGGYTF.

This chain joins TRBV7-8 and TRBJ2-3; 12 nucleotides align to TRBD2. The CDR3 consists of 18 residues. CDR1 SGHVS and CDR2 FQNEAQ come from the germline V gene. Trimming at V came to 5 bases and at J to 7 bases, leaving 16 bases not matched to a gene. CDR3 region: CASSPTLWASGGVHTQYF. DNA for the CDR3: TGTGCCAGCAGCCCGACTCTGTGGGCTAGCGGGGGGGTACATACGCAGTATTTT.

The chain couples TRBV6-4 to TRBJ2-6; 8 bases are shared with TRBD1. Trimming cost V 2 bases and J 0 bases; bases outside gene matches: 6. Germline values: CDR1 MRHNA, CDR2 SNTAGT. The CDR3 runs 18 residues. In DNA form, the CDR3 reads TGTGCCAGCAGTGACACAGGACAGGGCAGCTCTGGGGCCAACGTCCTGACTTTC. This codes for CASSDTGQGSSGANVLTF.

The chain employs TRBV5-1 and TRBJ1-4; D remains ambiguous. Germline V gene data show CDR1 as SGHRS and CDR2 as YFSETQ. CDR3 size: 14 residues. V was trimmed by 5 bases and J by 2 bases, leaving 10 bases between them. This CDR3 is CASRQQMTNEKLFF. The CDR3 DNA is TGCGCCAGCAGACAACAGATGACTAATGAAAAACTGTTTTTT.

This clone was seen just once. The chain joins TRBV6-1 to TRBJ2-5, with D possibly matching TRBD2 (6 bases). The V end lost 8 bases, the J end lost 5 bases, and 21 bases lay between the germline ends. The CDR3 extends over 15 amino acids. CDR1 and CDR2 from the germline V gene are MNHNS and SASEGT. The CDR3 region is CASRSFLQGGETQYF. CDR3 in DNA: TGTGCCAGCCGTTCTTTCTTACAAGGAGGGGAGACCCAGTACTTC.

The chain recombines TRBV7-9 with TRBJ2-2; 9 bases line up with TRBD1. Germline V gene data show CDR1 as SEHNR and CDR2 as FQNEAQ (reference sequence). Trimming cost V 7 bases and J 7 bases; bases outside gene matches: 7. The CDR3 has 14 amino acids. The DNA of the CDR3 is TGTGCCAGCAAGCACAGGGGGCTCGGCGGGGAGCTGTTTTTT. It codes for CASKHRGLGGELFF.

The chain employs TRBV5-6 and TRBJ1-5; D gene ambiguous. CDR1 SGHDT and CDR2 YYEEEE come from the germline V gene. V was pared by 0 bases and J by 4 bases, with 8 bases between. CDR3 length equals 14 residues. CDR3: CASSLAWQNQPQHF. The CDR3 nucleotides read TGTGCCAGCAGCTTGGCGTGGCAGAATCAGCCCCAGCATTTT.

CDR3 sequence: CSVVGSVRGTSNYGYTF. The CDR3 DNA is TGCAGCGTTGTAGGTTCAGTGAGGGGGACGTCTAACTATGGCTACACCTTC. The chain links TRBV29-1 to TRBJ1-2, with TRBD1 as a possible D gene (6 bases). This CDR3 comprises 17 residues. Trimming removed 4 bases from V and 0 bases from J, with 21 bases in between. Germline CDR1 and CDR2: SQVTM and ANQGSEA.

The chain is built from TRBV5-4 and TRBJ2-3, with 8 bases lining up with TRBD2. Germline V gene data show CDR1 as SGHNT and CDR2 as YYREEE (reference sequence). The CDR3 is 16 residues long. V trimming: 2 bases; J trimming: 0 bases; junction bases outside the gene matches: 5. CDR3 loop: CASSFGGGTSTDTQYF. In nucleotides, the CDR3 is TGTGCCAGCAGCTTCGGCGGGGGGACTAGCACAGATACGCAGTATTTT.

This chain connects TRBV5-1 to TRBJ1-2, with 8 bases aligning to TRBD1. The CDR3 has 16 residues. V shed 4 bases, J shed 6 bases, and the junction held 14 bases outside the gene matches. CDR1 is SGHRS, CDR2 YFSETQ, per germline. CDR3 sequence: CASSDREDRVGHGYTF. The CDR3 DNA follows: TGCGCCAGCAGCGACAGGGAGGACAGGGTAGGGCATGGCTACACCTTC.

The V call is TRBV19, the J call TRBJ2-4; TRBD1 might be the D (5 bases). The ends were cut back, 5 bases at V and 8 bases at J, with 13 bases in the middle. This CDR3 is 13 amino acids long. Germline lookup yields CDR1 LNHDA and CDR2 SQIVND (reference sequence). DNA of the CDR3: TGTGCCAGTAGTTCTGGGGCCGTGGACATTCAGTACTTC. This gives the protein CASSSGAVDIQYF.

The chain is built from TRBV30 and TRBJ1-2, with 7 bases identical to TRBD1. CDR3 length equals 13 residues. Germline V lookup: CDR1 GTSNPN, CDR2 SVGIG (reference sequence). With 0 bases clipped from V and 8 bases from J, the junction kept 6 bases outside the gene matches. The CDR3 here is CAWSVKGGGGYTF. DNA of the CDR3: TGTGCCTGGAGTGTGAAAGGGGGCGGGGGCTACACCTTC.

The rearrangement links TRBV2 to TRBJ1-1; D remains unclear. The V gene's germline CDR1 is SNHLY and CDR2 FYNNEI. The CDR3 is 14 amino acids. V lost 3 bases, J lost 5 bases, and 13 bases lay in between. CDR3 DNA: TGTGCCAGCAGTGAGGACCCTCGGGATACTGAAGCTTTCTTT. It codes for CASSEDPRDTEAFF. The full variable domain, its missing parts supplied by reference TRBV2 and TRBJ1-1, is EPEVTQTPSHQVTQMGQEVILRCVPISNHLYFYWYRQILGQKVEFLVSFYNNEISEKSEIFDDQFSVERPDGSNFTLKIRSTKLEDSAMYFCASSEDPRDTEAFFGQGTRLTVV.

The V call is TRBV6-5, the J call TRBJ2-7, with D perhaps TRBD1 (6 bases). The CDR3 length is 14 residues. The germline V and J ends were trimmed by 6 bases and 0 bases, with 12 bases remaining between them. CDR1 is MNHEY, CDR2 SVGAGI, per germline. The CDR3 bases are TGTGCCAGCAGATCGACAGGCAGCTCCTACGAGCAGTACTTC. The encoded protein is CASRSTGSSYEQYF.

The chain links TRBV7-4 to TRBJ1-5, with D possibly TRBD1 on 6 matching bases. The germline gives CDR1 SGHVT, CDR2 SQSDAQ. The CDR3 loop spans 15 amino acids. The V end lost 2 bases, the J end lost 5 bases, and 13 bases lay between the germline ends. CDR3 sequence: CASSLTRGGHQPQHF. CDR3 in DNA: TGTGCCAGCAGCTTAACCCGGGGGGGCCATCAGCCCCAGCATTTT.

The genes are TRBV19 and TRBJ1-4; D gene uncertain. Trimming took off 5 bases at V and 1 base at J, with 2 bases between the two ends. Germline CDR1 reads LNHDA; CDR2 reads SQIVND (reference sequence). CDR3 length: 12 amino acids. As DNA, the CDR3 is TGTGCCAGTAGTCAAACTAATGAAAAACTGTTTTTT. Amino acid sequence: CASSQTNEKLFF.

The CDR3 spells CASNPMGTGNTGELFF. DNA of the CDR3: TGTGCCAGCAACCCGATGGGGACAGGGAACACCGGGGAGCTGTTTTTT. The rearrangement uses TRBV2 and TRBJ2-2; TRBD1 aligns across 8 bases. V shed 7 bases, J shed 1 base, and the junction held 8 bases outside the gene matches. Germline V gene data show CDR1 as SNHLY and CDR2 as FYNNEI. CDR3 length: 16 amino acids. Supplemented by reference TRBV2 and TRBJ2-2, the full variable domain reads EPEVTQTPSHQVTQMGQEVILRCVPISNHLYFYWYRQILGQKVEFLVSFYNNEISEKSEIFDDQFSVERPDGSNFTLKIRSTKLEDSAMYFCASNPMGTGNTGELFFGEGSRLTVL.

This rearrangement joins TRBV6-1 to TRBJ1-5; D is uncertain. The germline V gene encodes CDR1 MNHNS and CDR2 SASEGT. This CDR3 has 11 residues. V gave up 3 bases and J gave up 6 bases, with 3 bases separating them. The CDR3 nucleotides read TGTGCCAGCAGTGATAGTCAGCCCCAGCATTTT. Its protein product is CASSDSQPQHF.